One sample yielded the 10 T cell receptor beta chains listed below, sequenced in a study of shared clonotypes between healthy human individuals. CD8 cells classed as naive were CD45RO-negative and positively selected for CCR7, excluding terminally differentiated effector memory CD45RA+ cells. The method was immunoSEQ multiplex PCR; TCRdb's version includes in-frame clones alone and lacks a portion of them. The data hold about 2.1 million clones, with more than 85% observed a single time. Sequenced input: naive CD8+ T cells from PBMCs. The source of these receptors is a young man in good health. Some clones in this sample may be carry-over from other donors' samples.

This clone was counted a few times. The rearrangement joins TRBV2 to TRBJ1-1, with D unresolved. The CDR3 has 10 residues. The V end lost 10 bases, the J end lost 10 bases, and 13 bases lay between the germline ends. CDR1 is SNHLY, CDR2 FYNNEI, per germline. This chain's CDR3 is CAKEGWGAFF. In DNA form, the CDR3 reads TGTGCCAAAGAGGGATGGGGAGCTTTCTTT.

This sequence joins TRBV21-1 and TRBJ2-2. TRBV21-1 is a known pseudogene. This CDR3 is 13 amino acids long. DNA for the CDR3: TGTGCCAGCAGCAAGAAATGGACCGGGGAGCTGTTTTTT. Translated, it gives CASSKKWTGELFF.

CDR3 region: CASSFPGGYEQYF. The CDR3 coding sequence is TGTGCCAGCAGCTTCCCAGGGGGCTACGAGCAGTACTTC. The chain couples TRBV5-6 to TRBJ2-7; 7 bases fit TRBD1. V was clipped by 2 bases and J by 3 bases; unmatched bases: 2. The CDR3 sequence is 13 residues long. Germline loops: CDR1 SGHDT, CDR2 YYEEEE.

This sequence joins TRBV4-1 and TRBJ2-1; 10 positions match TRBD1. The CDR3 runs 16 residues. Losses at the gene ends were 3 bases for V and 5 bases for J; bases not matched to a gene: 7. The germline V gene encodes CDR1 MGHRA and CDR2 YSYEKL. The CDR3 DNA sequence: TGCGCCAGCAGCCAGCCCGGGACAGGGGCGAACAATGAGCAGTTCTTC. This codes for CASSQPGTGANNEQFF.

The rearrangement joins TRBV28 to TRBJ2-2; 15 nucleotides agree with TRBD2. Trimming cost V 3 bases and J 1 base; bases outside gene matches: 6. This CDR3 is built from 19 residues. The germline CDR1 and CDR2 sequences are MDHEN and SYDVKM. CDR3 sequence: CASSFPGLAGGMNTGELFF. DNA for the CDR3: TGTGCCAGCAGTTTCCCAGGACTAGCGGGAGGGATGAACACCGGGGAGCTGTTTTTT.

This rearrangement joins TRBV7-9 to TRBJ2-1; 13 bases are a match to TRBD2. This CDR3 spans 16 amino acids. Germline V gene lookup returns CDR1 SEHNR and CDR2 FQNEAQ (reference sequence). The J segment lost 6 bases and the V segment lost 4 bases, leaving 6 bases of the junction unmatched. DNA for the CDR3: TGTGCCAGCAGCTCGAAAACTAGCGGGAGGGCCAATGAGCAGTTCTTC. Translation: CASSSKTSGRANEQFF.

CDR3 in DNA: TGTGCCAGCAGCTTTCGAACAGGGGAATCCAAAAACATTCAGTACTTC. Protein product: CASSFRTGESKNIQYF. V and J are TRBV7-9 and TRBJ2-4; 7 nucleotides align to TRBD1. Trimming cost V 3 bases and J 2 bases; bases outside gene matches: 7. The CDR3 loop spans 16 amino acids. Germline CDR1 reads SEHNR; CDR2 reads FQNEAQ (reference sequence). Combining the CDR3 with reference TRBV7-9 and TRBJ2-4 gives the whole variable domain DTGVSQNPRHKITKRGQNVTFRCDPISEHNRLYWYRQTLGQGPEFLTYFQNEAQLEKSRLLSDRFSAERPKGSFSTLEIQRTEQGDSAMYLCASSFRTGESKNIQYFGAGTRLSVL.

This sequence joins TRBV27 and TRBJ2-2, with D perhaps TRBD2 (6 bases). Germline values: CDR1 MNHEY, CDR2 SMNVEV (reference sequence). The ends were cut back, 4 bases at V and 4 bases at J, with 10 bases in the middle. The CDR3 totals 14 residues. The CDR3 region has the DNA TGTGCCAGCAGTTGGCTAGCGCCCACCGGGGAGCTGTTTTTT. The encoded protein is CASSWLAPTGELFF.

This sequence joins TRBV4-1 and TRBJ2-7; 12 bases line up with TRBD2. Germline CDR1 is MGHRA and CDR2 is YSYEKL. Trimming at V came to 5 bases and at J to 0 bases, leaving 17 bases not matched to a gene. The CDR3 totals 20 residues. The CDR3 loop is CASSLHRGLAGGSSSYEQYF. CDR3 DNA: TGCGCCAGCAGCTTGCATCGGGGGCTAGCGGGAGGGTCTAGCTCCTACGAGCAGTACTTC.

The chain combines TRBV9 with TRBJ2-1; no reliable D call. The V end lost 2 bases, the J end lost 10 bases, and 25 bases lay between the germline ends. CDR1 is SGDLS, CDR2 YYNGEE, per germline. The length of the CDR3 is 17 residues. CDR3 in amino acids: CASSVDSDTVSTIEQFF. The CDR3 DNA reads TGTGCCAGCAGCGTTGATTCGGATACCGTAAGTACAATCGAGCAGTTCTTC.